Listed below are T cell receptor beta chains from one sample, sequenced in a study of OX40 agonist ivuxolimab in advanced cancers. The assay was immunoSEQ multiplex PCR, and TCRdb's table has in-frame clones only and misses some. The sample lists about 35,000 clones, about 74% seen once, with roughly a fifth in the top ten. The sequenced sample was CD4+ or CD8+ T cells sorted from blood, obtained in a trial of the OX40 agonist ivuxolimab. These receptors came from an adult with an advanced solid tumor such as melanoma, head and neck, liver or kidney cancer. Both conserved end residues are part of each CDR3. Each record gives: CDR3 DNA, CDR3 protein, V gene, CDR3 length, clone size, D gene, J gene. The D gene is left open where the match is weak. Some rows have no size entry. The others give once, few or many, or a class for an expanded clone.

CDR3 DNA: TGTGCCAGTAGGAATACAGGGGGCTATGGCTACACCTTC; CDR3 protein: CASRNTGGYGYTF; V gene: TRBV19; CDR3 length: 13; clone size: few; D gene: TRBD1; J gene: TRBJ1-2
CDR3 DNA: TGCGCCAGCAGCCCTACCAGTGGTCAGCCCCAGCATTTT; CDR3 protein: CASSPTSGQPQHF; V gene: TRBV5-1; CDR3 length: 13; clone size: -; D gene: -; J gene: TRBJ1-5
CDR3 DNA: TGTGCCAGTACTGAACCCTGGACTAGCGGGGGGCGGGACGAGCAGTACTTC; CDR3 protein: CASTEPWTSGGRDEQYF; V gene: TRBV19; CDR3 length: 17; clone size: -; D gene: TRBD2; J gene: TRBJ2-7
CDR3 DNA: TGTGCCAGCAGCTCACTGGGGGGGACGGCCACTGAAGCTTTCTTT; CDR3 protein: CASSSLGGTATEAFF; V gene: TRBV9; CDR3 length: 15; clone size: -; D gene: -; J gene: TRBJ1-1
CDR3 DNA: TGTGCCAGCAGCGCCGAGGAGGAAAAACTGTTTTTT; CDR3 protein: CASSAEEEKLFF; V gene: TRBV7-9; CDR3 length: 12; clone size: -; D gene: -; J gene: TRBJ1-4
CDR3 DNA: TGTGCCAGCAGAGACAGGGCCGACTTGAACACTGAAGCTTTCTTT; CDR3 protein: CASRDRADLNTEAFF; V gene: TRBV7-9; CDR3 length: 15; clone size: -; D gene: TRBD1; J gene: TRBJ1-1
CDR3 DNA: TGTGCCAGCAGCTATGGGGGACAGAACAATCAGCCCCAGCATTTT; CDR3 protein: CASSYGGQNNQPQHF; V gene: TRBV11-2; CDR3 length: 15; clone size: -; D gene: TRBD1; J gene: TRBJ1-5
CDR3 DNA: TGTGCCAGCAAACAGCAGGGATTGAACACTGAAGCTTTCTTT; CDR3 protein: CASKQQGLNTEAFF; V gene: TRBV2; CDR3 length: 14; clone size: -; D gene: -; J gene: TRBJ1-1
CDR3 DNA: TGTGCCAGTTTAGCAACCTACAATGAGCAGTTCTTC; CDR3 protein: CASLATYNEQFF; V gene: TRBV2; CDR3 length: 12; clone size: -; D gene: -; J gene: TRBJ2-1
CDR3 DNA: TGTGCCAGCAGCCCGTCGACAGCCTCCTACGAGCAGTACTTC; CDR3 protein: CASSPSTASYEQYF; V gene: TRBV7-2; CDR3 length: 14; clone size: -; D gene: -; J gene: TRBJ2-7
CDR3 DNA: TGCGCCAGCAGCCCGGTTGTGCGGGGCCCTAACTATGGCTACACCTTC; CDR3 protein: CASSPVVRGPNYGYTF; V gene: TRBV4-1; CDR3 length: 16; clone size: once; D gene: -; J gene: TRBJ1-2
CDR3 DNA: TGCGCCAGCAGCCCAAAACCGGGGACCACAGATACGCAGTATTTT; CDR3 protein: CASSPKPGTTDTQYF; V gene: TRBV4-1; CDR3 length: 15; clone size: -; D gene: -; J gene: TRBJ2-3
CDR3 DNA: TGTGCCAGCAGCCAAGATCGGGGGGACACAGATACGCAGTATTTT; CDR3 protein: CASSQDRGDTDTQYF; V gene: TRBV5-4; CDR3 length: 15; clone size: -; D gene: TRBD2; J gene: TRBJ2-3
CDR3 DNA: TGTGCCAGTAGTTTCTCCCTTTCCCGGGACGCTAACTATGGCTACACCTTC; CDR3 protein: CASSFSLSRDANYGYTF; V gene: TRBV19; CDR3 length: 17; clone size: -; D gene: -; J gene: TRBJ1-2
CDR3 DNA: TGTGCCAGCGTGGGGAAGGGGGTGCTGTTCTTC; CDR3 protein: CASVGKGVLFF; V gene: TRBV6-5; CDR3 length: 11; clone size: -; D gene: -; J gene: TRBJ2-1